Each of the 13 T cell receptor beta chains below was sequenced from the same sample in a study of T cells after yellow fever vaccination. TCRdb re-called the 5' RACE reads through MiXCR, storing one row per CDR3 protein. The sample contains roughly 520,000 distinct CDR3 sequences, roughly a fifth of which appear only once. The specimen was PBMCs, collected about 20 days after the first yellow fever vaccination. These receptors came from a young man who received the YFV17D yellow fever vaccine.

This clonotype was observed a few times. The chain combines TRBV7-2 with TRBJ1-6; D gene ambiguous. Germline values: CDR1 SGHTA, CDR2 FQGNSA. The CDR3 has 14 amino acids. Trimming pared 5 bases from V and 9 bases from J, leaving 14 bases between. CDR3 residues: CASSNSPSGSPLHF. DNA for the CDR3: TGTGCCAGCAGCAACTCCCCGTCGGGTTCACCCCTCCACTTT.

In its sample, this clonotype was seen a few times. This rearrangement joins TRBV7-7 to TRBJ2-7, with D unresolved. The CDR3 runs to 9 residues. In germline, CDR1 is SSHAT, CDR2 FNYEAQ (reference sequence). The CDR3 sequence is CASSWEQYV. As DNA, the CDR3 is TGTGCTAGCAGCTGGGAGCAGTACGTC.

The V and J genes are TRBV5-1 and TRBJ1-6; no firm D call. The CDR3 has 15 amino acids. Germline assignment: CDR1 SGHRS and CDR2 YFSETQ. V gave up 4 bases and J gave up 1 base, with 9 bases separating them. The CDR3: CASSPAGSYNSPLHF. DNA for the CDR3: TGCGCCAGCAGCCCAGCGGGGTCCTATAATTCACCCCTCCACTTT.

The V call is TRBV7-2, the J call TRBJ2-1; 12 nucleotides align to TRBD2. Germline trimming cut 6 bases from V and 2 bases from J; bases unmatched to any gene: 5. The CDR3 consists of 16 residues. Germline-derived CDR1 and CDR2 are SGHTA and FQGNSA. The CDR3 loop reads CASRSRLAGAYNEQFF. CDR3 in DNA: TGTGCCAGCAGATCCCGACTAGCGGGGGCCTACAATGAGCAGTTCTTC.

The table lists this clonotype with a few counts. V usage is TRBV5-1 and J usage is TRBJ2-1, with D possibly being TRBD1 (5 bases). The CDR3 is 14 residues long. Germline CDR1 and CDR2: SGHRS and YFSETQ. V lost 9 bases to trimming and J lost 5 bases, with 18 bases between them. This CDR3 is CATEQGAGDNEQFF. CDR3 DNA sequence: TGCGCCACCGAGCAGGGTGCAGGCGACAATGAGCAGTTCTTC.

The V and J genes are TRBV20-1 and TRBJ1-2; TRBD1 is a possible D gene (5 bases). The CDR3 contains 13 residues. The germline gives CDR1 DFQATT, CDR2 SNEGSKA (reference sequence). V lost 6 bases, J lost 6 bases, and 17 bases lay in between. The CDR3 region is CSAAGTPGDGYTF. CDR3 coding DNA: TGCAGTGCAGCCGGGACTCCTGGCGATGGCTACACCTTC.

This clonotype occurred a few times. The chain couples TRBV7-6 to TRBJ2-7; 9 nucleotides match TRBD1. The trim removed 5 bases at V and 3 bases at J, leaving 11 bases unmatched. Germline CDR1 reads SGHVS; CDR2 reads FNYEAQ. The CDR3 sequence is 16 residues long. CDR3 amino acids: CASSNEGQGVFYEQYF. In nucleotides, the CDR3 is TGTGCCAGCAGCAACGAGGGACAGGGTGTCTTCTACGAGCAGTACTTC.

The chain couples TRBV12-3 or TRBV12-4 to TRBJ1-1; D might be TRBD1 (5 bases). With 8 bases removed from V and 4 bases from J, the gap between germline ends came to 14 bases. There are 13 residues in the CDR3. DNA of the CDR3: TGTGCCAGCGGCAGTCCGGGGGGCACTGAAGCTTTCTTT. Amino acids: CASGSPGGTEAFF.

The V and J genes are TRBV7-8 and TRBJ1-5; D uncertain. This CDR3 comprises 14 residues. With 5 bases removed from V and 3 bases from J, the gap between germline ends came to 11 bases. Looked up from germline, CDR1 is SGHVS and CDR2 is FQNEAQ. Here the CDR3 DNA reads TGTGCCAGCAGCCCAGTAATGCCCAATCAGCCCCAGCATTTT. Amino acids: CASSPVMPNQPQHF.

The chain links TRBV6-2 or TRBV6-3 to TRBJ1-2, with 8 bases identical to TRBD1. From germline, CDR1 is MNHEY and CDR2 SVGEGT. The CDR3 contains 20 residues. V dropped 0 bases and J dropped 2; count of bases not matched to a gene: 17. CDR3 bases: TGTGCCAGCAGTTACTCAGCGGACAGGGTGATTTTCGGTTCAAACTATGGCTACACCTTC. Its translation is CASSYSADRVIFGSNYGYTF.

This clonotype turned up a few times. The chain recombines TRBV6-1 with TRBJ2-5; 12 positions match TRBD2. CDR1 and CDR2 (germline): MNHNS, SASEGT. V trimming: 5 bases; J trimming: 5 bases; junction bases outside the gene matches: 6. The CDR3 spans 15 residues. CDR3 DNA: TGTGCCAGCAGTCATCTAGCGGGGGGGCCGGAGACCCAGTACTTC. It is translated as CASSHLAGGPETQYF.

V and J are TRBV12-3 or TRBV12-4 and TRBJ2-5; D unresolved. The CDR3 sequence is 14 residues long. Trimming stripped 3 bases from V and 1 base from J, with 9 bases between. The CDR3 region has the DNA TGTGCCAGCAGTTTCCCACCATTCCAAGAGACCCAGTACTTC. Translation: CASSFPPFQETQYF.

The J gene is TRBJ2-5, the V gene TRBV6-2 or TRBV6-3, with D perhaps matching TRBD1 (5 bases). In germline, CDR1 is MNHEY, CDR2 SVGEGT. The germline V and J ends were trimmed by 6 bases and 1 base, with 12 bases remaining between them. This CDR3 has 14 residues. Here the CDR3 DNA reads TGTGCCAGCAGGCTAGGACACTTCCAAGAGACCCAGTACTTC. Its protein is CASRLGHFQETQYF.